The 26 T cell receptor beta chains below all came from one sample that was sequenced in a study of cytomegalovirus exposure and HLA in healthy donors. Primers for the PCR totalled 60 Vbeta and 13 Jbeta. Produced via immunoSEQ multiplex PCR; TCRdb's table is partial and in-frame only. The sample yields 200,000 to 300,000 clones, just under 85% seen once. The material sequenced was PBMCs. The receptors come from a woman aged 40 to 55 in good health and CMV-seropositive.

This clone was found once. The chain has TRBV25-1 and TRBJ1-5; TRBD1 is a possible D gene (6 bases). The germline V gene encodes CDR1 MGHDK and CDR2 SYGVNS. Trimming took off 2 bases at V and 3 bases at J, with 17 bases between the two ends. The CDR3 contains 17 residues. The chain's CDR3 is CASSEEFRQDLNQPQHF. The DNA of the CDR3 is TGTGCCAGCAGTGAAGAATTTCGACAGGACCTCAATCAGCCCCAGCATTTT.

The genes are TRBV19 and TRBJ2-7; 8 bases agree with TRBD1. CDR1 is LNHDA, CDR2 SQIVND, per germline (reference sequence). V dropped 7 bases and J dropped 3; count of bases not matched to a gene: 8. The CDR3 length is 14 residues. CDR3 sequence: CASTLTGTGYEQYF. The CDR3, as DNA: TGTGCCAGTACTCTAACAGGGACAGGCTACGAGCAGTACTTC.

V usage is TRBV29-1 and J usage is TRBJ1-1, with TRBD1 matching over 7 bases. The CDR3 covers 11 residues. CDR1 SQVTM and CDR2 ANQGSEA come from the germline V gene. J lost 6 bases, V lost 7 bases, and 5 bases had no gene match. The DNA of the CDR3 is TGCAGCGCCCCGGGACAGCCTGAAGCTTTCTTT. Translating gives CSAPGQPEAFF.

J is TRBJ2-5 and V is TRBV6-5, with TRBD2 as a possible D gene (7 bases). The CDR3 totals 15 residues. The V end lost 5 bases, the J end lost 4 bases, and 17 bases lay between the germline ends. Germline V gene sequence: CDR1 MNHEY, CDR2 SVGAGI. The CDR3 region is CASSREGGVRETQYF. CDR3 DNA: TGTGCCAGCAGTCGGGAAGGGGGGGTACGAGAGACCCAGTACTTC.

This clone has only a few counts. This chain connects TRBV2 to TRBJ1-2; 7 nucleotides agree with TRBD1. The V gene end was trimmed by 6 bases and the J gene end by 5 bases; junction bases not matched to a gene: 9. The CDR3 runs to 14 residues. The V gene's germline CDR1 is SNHLY and CDR2 FYNNEI. CDR3 coding DNA: TGTGCCAGCAGACCCGGGACAGAGTATTATGGCTACACCTTC. It codes for CASRPGTEYYGYTF.

The J gene is TRBJ2-7, the V gene TRBV7-2, with a tentative D call TRBD2 (7 bases). The germline V gene encodes CDR1 SGHTA and CDR2 FQGNSA. Trimming cost V 0 bases and J 6 bases, with 12 bases left between them. The CDR3 is 14 amino acids. The CDR3: CASSLAGGGVEQYF. The CDR3 bases are TGTGCCAGCAGCTTAGCGGGAGGGGGTGTCGAGCAGTACTTC.

The chain couples TRBV19 to TRBJ2-2; possible D gene TRBD1, 6 bases. The CDR3 extends over 14 amino acids. Deletions cut 3 bases from V and 4 bases from J, with 9 bases between. Germline V lookup: CDR1 LNHDA, CDR2 SQIVND (reference sequence). In DNA form, the CDR3 reads TGTGCCAGTAGTATCACGACAGGCACCGGGGAGCTGTTTTTT. This sequence encodes CASSITTGTGELFF.

The chain is built from TRBV7-2 and TRBJ2-1; weak D call: TRBD1 (5 bases). V shed 1 base and J shed 6 bases, with 10 bases lying between them. This CDR3 contains 14 residues. Germline values: CDR1 SGHTA, CDR2 FQGNSA. For the CDR3, the DNA is TGTGCCAGCAGCTTAGTTAGGCAGGGCAATGAGCAGTTCTTC. This sequence encodes CASSLVRQGNEQFF.

The V gene is TRBV7-2, the J gene TRBJ2-1; 14 bases are a match to TRBD2. The CDR3 contains 14 residues. Looked up from germline, CDR1 is SGHTA and CDR2 is FQGNSA. The trim removed 5 bases at V and 10 bases at J, leaving 4 bases unmatched. The CDR3 sequence: CASSPGLAGVEQFF. The CDR3 nucleotides read TGTGCCAGCAGCCCGGGACTAGCGGGAGTCGAGCAGTTCTTC.

V gene TRBV30 combines with J gene TRBJ1-1, with 10 bases matching TRBD1. The V and J ends lost 3 bases and 5 bases, in that order; junction bases with no gene match: 3. Germline loops: CDR1 GTSNPN, CDR2 SVGIG (reference sequence). CDR3 length equals 13 residues. CDR3 amino acids: CAWRPGQGTEAFF. Written as DNA, the CDR3 is TGTGCCTGGAGACCGGGACAGGGGACTGAAGCTTTCTTT.

V and J are TRBV30 and TRBJ1-1; 11 bases map to TRBD1. Germline V gives CDR1 GTSNPN, CDR2 SVGIG (reference sequence). CDR3 length equals 13 residues. The trim removed 4 bases at V and 6 bases at J, leaving 4 bases unmatched. CDR3 residues: CAWTGQGVAEAFF. For the CDR3, the DNA is TGTGCCTGGACGGGACAGGGGGTAGCTGAAGCTTTCTTT.

This clone showed up just once. The chain carries TRBV5-5 and TRBJ2-3; 7 bases agree with TRBD1. From germline, CDR1 is SGHKS and CDR2 YYEKEE (reference sequence). The CDR3 consists of 14 residues. With 0 bases clipped from V and 4 bases from J, the junction kept 2 bases outside the gene matches. The CDR3 sequence is CASSLDQGADTQYF. In nucleotides, the CDR3 is TGTGCCAGCAGCTTGGATCAGGGGGCAGATACGCAGTATTTT.

This clone was observed a handful of times. The J gene is TRBJ2-1, the V gene TRBV29-1; TRBD2 agrees at 11 bases. The CDR3 has 17 amino acids. With 3 bases clipped from V and 4 bases from J, the junction kept 11 bases outside the gene matches. Per the germline V gene, CDR1 is SQVTM and CDR2 is ANQGSEA. CDR3 protein: CSVEDPLTSGGYNEQFF. CDR3 in DNA: TGCAGCGTTGAGGATCCCCTTACTAGCGGGGGATACAATGAGCAGTTCTTC.

The chain couples TRBV7-8 to TRBJ2-2, with TRBD1 identical over 7 bases. This CDR3 comprises 14 residues. Germline V gene data show CDR1 as SGHVS and CDR2 as FQNEAQ. V gave up 4 bases and J gave up 6 bases; unmatched junction bases: 5. The CDR3 DNA sequence: TGTGCCAGCAGCTCGACAGGGAGTGCCGGGGAGCTGTTTTTT. Translated: CASSSTGSAGELFF.

This rearrangement joins TRBV4-2 to TRBJ2-2; maybe TRBD2 (5 bases). The CDR3 sequence is 17 residues long. V lost 0 bases and J lost 7, with 18 bases in between. The germline CDR1 and CDR2 sequences are LGHNA and YNFKEQ. In nucleotides, the CDR3 is TGTGCCAGCAGCCAAGATATTCGTTACAGCGGCATCGGGGAGCTGTTTTTT. Its translation is CASSQDIRYSGIGELFF.

The chain couples TRBV27 to TRBJ2-2; 7 bases match TRBD1. Germline V gene data show CDR1 as MNHEY and CDR2 as SMNVEV (reference sequence). The CDR3 sequence is 16 residues long. V shed 3 bases, J shed 0 bases, and the junction held 4 bases outside the gene matches. The CDR3 loop reads CASSFHRGANTGELFF. The CDR3 bases are TGTGCCAGCAGTTTCCACAGGGGAGCGAACACCGGGGAGCTGTTTTTT.

The V call is TRBV10-3, the J call TRBJ2-7, with 7 bases fitting TRBD1. The CDR3 covers 14 residues. J was trimmed by 0 bases and V by 10 bases; bases with no gene match: 9. The germline CDR1 and CDR2 sequences are ENHRY and SYGVKD. CDR3 sequence reads: CATDPGQSSYEQYF. CDR3 in DNA: TGTGCCACCGACCCGGGACAGTCCTCCTACGAGCAGTACTTC.

As concerns this clone: One end of the junction fails to match germline, which may point to a read error. This chain links TRBV7-9 with TRBJ2-2; 7 nucleotides match TRBD2. Germline V CDR1 and CDR2: SEHNR, FQNEAQ (reference sequence). This CDR3 region has 16 residues. The CDR3 spells CSSSLTGGSNIGELFF. CDR3 DNA: TGTTCCAGCAGCTTAACGGGCGGGAGTAATATCGGGGAGCTGTTTTTT.

V is TRBV11-3 and J is TRBJ2-3, with TRBD2 matching over 9 bases. The CDR3 loop spans 13 amino acids. V lost 5 bases to trimming and J lost 4 bases; unmatched junction nucleotides: 1. Germline CDR1 reads SGHNT; CDR2 reads YENEEA. DNA of the CDR3: TGTGCCAGCAGCGCGGGAGGGCCAGATACGCAGTATTTT. Translated: CASSAGGPDTQYF.

The rearrangement links TRBV10-3 to TRBJ2-3, with D hard to call. This CDR3 spans 12 amino acids. Germline loops: CDR1 ENHRY, CDR2 SYGVKD. The V end lost 4 bases, the J end lost 4 bases, and 6 bases lay between the germline ends. This chain's CDR3 is CAISGTADTQYF. The CDR3 coding sequence is TGTGCCATCAGTGGAACGGCAGATACGCAGTATTTT.

This rearrangement joins TRBV6-5 to TRBJ1-3, with 9 bases that match TRBD1. CDR1 MNHEY and CDR2 SVGAGI come from the germline V gene. This CDR3 spans 14 amino acids. V was pared by 6 bases and J by 4 bases, with 4 bases of the junction left unmatched. CDR3 in DNA: TGTGCCAGCAGAACAACAGGGGGCGGAAACACCATATATTTT. Its protein product is CASRTTGGGNTIYF.

The chain couples TRBV27 to TRBJ2-1; 7 nucleotides line up with TRBD1. The germline CDR1 and CDR2 sequences are MNHEY and SMNVEV (reference sequence). CDR3 length: 12 amino acids. The V segment lost 5 bases and the J segment 6 bases; nucleotides outside the gene matches: 1. This CDR3 reads CASSGTVNEQFF. CDR3 bases: TGTGCCAGCAGTGGGACAGTCAATGAGCAGTTCTTC.

J is TRBJ2-1 and V is TRBV7-3; 8 bases map to TRBD2. The CDR3 is 19 residues long. Trimming took 1 base from V and 2 from J; bases not matched to a gene: 13. The germline V gene has CDR1 SGHTA and CDR2 FQGTGA. The CDR3 nucleotides read TGTGCCAGCAGCTTAAGTTTTCGGGGGGGGAGGAGGCCCTACAATGAGCAGTTCTTC. Protein sequence: CASSLSFRGGRRPYNEQFF.

The genes are TRBV29-1 and TRBJ2-1, with TRBD2 as a possible D gene (5 bases). Deletions cut 2 bases from V and 5 bases from J, with 10 bases between. The CDR3 has 13 amino acids. Germline V gives CDR1 SQVTM, CDR2 ANQGSEA. The CDR3 here is CSVEPGTHNEQFF. The CDR3 DNA reads as TGCAGCGTTGAACCGGGAACCCACAATGAGCAGTTCTTC.

The V gene is TRBV28, the J gene TRBJ1-6; 9 bases agree with TRBD1. The CDR3 length is 16 residues. After removal of 2 bases from V and 5 bases from J, the junction contained 4 bases not matched to a gene. The germline gives CDR1 MDHEN, CDR2 SYDVKM. CDR3 nucleotides: TGTGCCAGCAGTTTAGACAGGGGGATTAATAATTCACCCCTCCACTTT. As protein: CASSLDRGINNSPLHF.

V is TRBV5-6 and J is TRBJ2-3; TRBD2 might be the D (6 bases). V shed 1 base and J shed 12 bases, with 12 bases lying between them. The CDR3 length is 12 residues. Germline loops: CDR1 SGHDT, CDR2 YYEEEE. The CDR3 DNA is TGTGCCAGCAGCTTGCAACGGGAGCGTCAGTATTTT. Translated, it gives CASSLQRERQYF.